A single sample gave rise to the 28 T cell receptor beta chains below, sequenced in a study of T cell responses to AZD1222 COVID-19 vaccine. Repertoires were generated with immunoSEQ multiplex PCR, while TCRdb's copy carries only in-frame clones and drops some. The table shows approximately 130,000 clones, with approximately 85% occurring only once. The sample was peripheral blood, taken 28 days after the second AZD1222 dose. The receptors stem from an adult who received the AZD1222 COVID-19 vaccine.

This sequence joins TRBV6-5 and TRBJ1-4; D possibly corresponds to TRBD1 (6 bases). Trimming stripped 7 bases from V and 8 bases from J, with 20 bases between. Germline-derived CDR1 and CDR2 are MNHEY and SVGAGI. This CDR3 spans 15 amino acids. CDR3 residues: CASTKVPGEGEKLFF. The CDR3, as DNA: TGTGCCAGCACTAAAGTCCCAGGGGAGGGCGAAAAACTGTTTTTT.

V is TRBV19 and J is TRBJ1-2; TRBD1 aligns across 7 bases. The V gene's germline CDR1 is LNHDA and CDR2 SQIVND (reference sequence). The CDR3 has 13 residues. Trimming removed 4 bases from V and 5 bases from J; junction bases left unmatched: 4. CDR3 sequence: CASSNTGEYGYTF. The CDR3, as DNA: TGTGCCAGTAGTAATACAGGGGAGTATGGCTACACCTTC. Looking up the rest from reference TRBV19 and TRBJ1-2 gives the full variable domain: DGGITQSPKYLFRKEGQNVTLSCEQNLNHDAMYWYRQDPGQGLRLIYYSQIVNDFQKGDIAEGYSVSREKKESFPLTVTSAQKNPTAFYLCASSNTGEYGYTFGSGTRLTVV.

The V call is TRBV2, the J call TRBJ1-5; a weak D match, TRBD1 (6 bases). The CDR3 is made up of 16 amino acids. Germline CDR1 SNHLY, CDR2 FYNNEI. V lost 3 bases and J lost 8, with 20 bases in between. CDR3 loop: CASSDTQWGPFEPQHF. CDR3 bases: TGTGCCAGCAGTGATACCCAGTGGGGGCCTTTTGAGCCCCAGCATTTT.

The chain employs TRBV7-9 and TRBJ2-1; D remains ambiguous. The ends were cut back, 5 bases at V and 8 bases at J, with 7 bases in the middle. CDR1 is SEHNR and CDR2 is FQNEAQ in the germline V gene (reference sequence). CDR3 length: 11 residues. The CDR3 loop is CASSLGHEQFF. CDR3 nucleotide sequence: TGTGCCAGCAGCCTAGGGCATGAGCAGTTCTTC.

V usage is TRBV5-1 and J usage is TRBJ2-2, with a tentative D call TRBD2 (5 bases). The CDR3 is 15 residues long. V was clipped by 2 bases and J by 7 bases, with 15 bases between them. Germline-derived CDR1 and CDR2 are SGHRS and YFSETQ. CDR3 sequence reads: CASSFSESGVGELFF. CDR3 in DNA: TGCGCCAGCAGCTTCAGCGAATCCGGGGTCGGGGAGCTGTTTTTT.

V gene TRBV19 combines with J gene TRBJ1-1; D unclear. The V gene lost 3 bases and the J gene lost 3 bases, with 8 bases spanning the gap. The CDR3 is made up of 13 amino acids. Germline V gene lookup returns CDR1 LNHDA and CDR2 SQIVND (reference sequence). The CDR3 spells CASSMRRDTEAFF. CDR3 sequence (DNA): TGTGCCAGTAGTATGAGGAGGGACACTGAAGCTTTCTTT.

The V gene is TRBV19, the J gene TRBJ1-6, with 9 nucleotides matching TRBD1. The CDR3 is 18 residues long. Germline CDR1 is LNHDA and CDR2 is SQIVND (reference sequence). Trimming took 3 bases from V and 7 from J; bases not matched to a gene: 13. The CDR3 loop is CASSMPHRRTGENSPLHF. DNA for the CDR3: TGTGCCAGTAGTATGCCCCACCGTCGGACAGGGGAAAATTCACCCCTCCACTTT.

The rearrangement joins TRBV7-8 to TRBJ1-1, with TRBD1 identical over 9 bases. The V and J ends lost 5 bases and 5 bases, in that order; junction bases with no gene match: 3. The CDR3 consists of 13 residues. Germline CDR1 and CDR2: SGHVS and FQNEAQ. DNA for the CDR3: TGTGCCAGCAGCAACGACAGGGGGACTGAAGCTTTCTTT. Translating gives CASSNDRGTEAFF.

This clone has only one observation. V is TRBV20-1 and J is TRBJ2-7; possible D gene TRBD1, 6 bases. Germline CDR1 and CDR2: DFQATT and SNEGSKA (reference sequence). The ends were cut back, 3 bases at V and 11 bases at J, with 14 bases in the middle. This CDR3 comprises 11 residues. As DNA, the CDR3 is TGCAGTGCTAGTAGGGGAGCAGGGGAGTACTTC. Encoded protein: CSASRGAGEYF.

V and J are TRBV7-9 and TRBJ2-1, with TRBD1 matching over 10 bases. After removal of 1 base from V and 4 bases from J, the junction contained 7 bases not matched to a gene. Germline CDR1 SEHNR, CDR2 FQNEAQ (reference sequence). CDR3 length: 17 amino acids. In DNA form, the CDR3 reads TGTGCCAGCAGCTTAGGAGTGACAGGGGGCTTGTACAATGAGCAGTTCTTC. Protein: CASSLGVTGGLYNEQFF.

This clone was counted a few times. This chain connects TRBV2 to TRBJ2-7, with TRBD1 as a possible D gene (6 bases). Between the trimmed V and J ends, which lost 6 bases and 4 bases, there was a span of 19 bases. Per germline, CDR1 SNHLY and CDR2 FYNNEI. The CDR3 contains 15 residues. This CDR3 is CASRRDTGTAYEQYF. The CDR3 DNA sequence: TGTGCCAGCAGAAGGGACACTGGAACGGCGTACGAGCAGTACTTC.

This clone was seen only once. The rearrangement joins TRBV19 to TRBJ1-1, with 7 positions matching TRBD1. V lost 7 bases and J lost 5; bases outside the gene matches: 7. The CDR3 covers 13 residues. Germline CDR1 reads LNHDA; CDR2 reads SQIVND (reference sequence). CDR3 sequence reads: CASKQGFLTEAFF. CDR3 DNA: TGTGCCAGTAAACAGGGGTTTTTGACTGAAGCTTTCTTT.

The chain couples TRBV12-3 or TRBV12-4 to TRBJ1-2; D is possibly TRBD1 (6 bases). This CDR3 contains 13 residues. The germline V and J ends were trimmed by 6 bases and 6 bases, with 14 bases remaining between them. The chain's CDR3 is CASRPTGSDGYTF. The CDR3 DNA is TGTGCCAGCAGACCAACAGGGTCGGATGGCTACACCTTC.

This chain uses TRBV19 with TRBJ2-1; 10 bases fit TRBD2. Germline assignment: CDR1 LNHDA and CDR2 SQIVND (reference sequence). CDR3 length: 16 amino acids. Germline trimming cut 5 bases from V and 7 bases from J; bases unmatched to any gene: 11. The CDR3 spells CASSSLAGGMGNEQFF. In nucleotides, the CDR3 is TGTGCCAGTAGTTCGTTAGCGGGAGGAATGGGGAATGAGCAGTTCTTC.

V and J are TRBV6-6 and TRBJ2-1; 9 bases agree with TRBD1. This CDR3 has 16 amino acids. Germline CDR1 is MNHNY and CDR2 is SVGAGI (reference sequence). J gave up 5 bases and V 5 bases, and 10 bases lay outside the gene matches. The CDR3 here is CASSRHGQGSHNEQFF. CDR3 in DNA: TGTGCCAGCAGTCGACACGGACAGGGGTCCCACAATGAGCAGTTCTTC.

This clone was seen just once. The chain employs TRBV18 and TRBJ2-7; no reliable D call. Germline lookup yields CDR1 KGHSH and CDR2 LQKENI. Trimming shortened V by 2 bases and J by 6 bases, and 11 bases separated the two germline ends. CDR3 length: 13 amino acids. The chain's CDR3 is CASSPNSKAEQYF. The CDR3 DNA is TGTGCCAGCTCACCAAATAGCAAAGCCGAGCAGTACTTC.

CDR3: CASSRDNTEAFF. DNA for the CDR3: TGTGCCAGCAGTAGGGATAACACTGAAGCTTTCTTT. The rearrangement uses TRBV2 and TRBJ1-1, with no clear D. Trimming removed 5 bases at V and 2 bases at J, with 6 bases between. The CDR3 is 12 amino acids. Germline assignment: CDR1 SNHLY and CDR2 FYNNEI.

The J gene is TRBJ2-7, the V gene TRBV5-4, with 10 positions matching TRBD1. Germline-derived CDR1 and CDR2 are SGHNT and YYREEE (reference sequence). The V gene end was trimmed by 0 bases and the J gene end by 2 bases; junction bases not matched to a gene: 5. The CDR3 is made up of 16 amino acids. The CDR3 reads CASSLGGTGVPYEQYF. The CDR3 DNA follows: TGTGCCAGCAGCTTGGGGGGGACAGGGGTACCCTACGAGCAGTACTTC.

The chain joins TRBV7-9 to TRBJ2-2; TRBD1 matches at 8 bases. Per germline, CDR1 SEHNR and CDR2 FQNEAQ (reference sequence). The trim removed 5 bases at V and 2 bases at J, leaving 7 bases unmatched. The CDR3 is made up of 16 amino acids. The chain's CDR3 is CASSLPGGINTGELFF. The DNA for the CDR3 is TGTGCCAGCAGCCTACCAGGGGGCATTAACACCGGGGAGCTGTTTTTT.

This chain connects TRBV12-3 or TRBV12-4 to TRBJ2-1; weak D call: TRBD2 (5 bases). This CDR3 contains 11 residues. The V end lost 6 bases, the J end lost 7 bases, and 7 bases lay between the germline ends. The chain's CDR3 is CASSRGNEQFF. CDR3 bases: TGTGCCAGCAGCCGCGGGAATGAGCAGTTCTTC.

The J gene is TRBJ2-1, the V gene TRBV5-1; tentatively, D is TRBD1 (5 bases). Per germline, CDR1 SGHRS and CDR2 YFSETQ. This CDR3 has 14 amino acids. Trimming left V 2 bases short and J 10 bases short, with 16 bases between. DNA for the CDR3: TGCGCCAGCAGCTTCCCTGGGGCCCGCCACGAGCAGTTCTTC. Protein sequence: CASSFPGARHEQFF.

The J gene is TRBJ2-7, the V gene TRBV7-9, with D possibly called TRBD1 or TRBD2 (5 bases each). Per the germline V gene, CDR1 is SEHNR and CDR2 is FQNEAQ (reference sequence). There are 11 residues in the CDR3. Between the trimmed V and J ends, which lost 4 bases and 6 bases, there was a span of 7 bases. CDR3: CASSSGTEQYF. CDR3 nucleotide sequence: TGTGCCAGCAGCTCAGGGACCGAGCAGTACTTC.

The gene calls are TRBV5-1 and TRBJ1-1, with TRBD1 as a possible D gene (6 bases). Germline CDR1 is SGHRS and CDR2 is YFSETQ. Trimming took off 0 bases at V and 8 bases at J, with 11 bases between the two ends. The CDR3 consists of 13 residues. The CDR3 DNA sequence: TGCGCCAGCAGCTTGGGGACAGAAGGGGAAGCTTTCTTT. Protein sequence: CASSLGTEGEAFF.

The chain recombines TRBV3-1 (or the pseudogene TRBV3-2) with TRBJ1-6; the D is unclear. The CDR3 totals 14 residues. In germline, CDR1 is LGHDT, CDR2 YNNKEL (reference sequence). V was cut by 1 base and J by 7 bases, with 8 bases left in between. In DNA, the CDR3 is TGTGCCAGCAGCCAAGGAACAGAGAATTCACCCCTCCACTTT. It is translated as CASSQGTENSPLHF.

CDR3 sequence reads: CASRMDRGPGEKLFF. The CDR3 DNA reads as TGTGCCAGTAGAATGGACAGGGGGCCCGGTGAAAAACTGTTTTTT. The rearrangement joins TRBV19 to TRBJ1-4; TRBD1 matches 11 bases. CDR1 and CDR2 from the germline V gene are LNHDA and SQIVND (reference sequence). This CDR3 comprises 15 residues. V lost 6 bases, J lost 7 bases, and 7 bases stayed unmatched.

The gene calls are TRBV4-2 and TRBJ2-2; D is uncertain. V was clipped by 0 bases and J by 6 bases, with 8 bases between them. The CDR3 is 14 amino acids. In germline, CDR1 is LGHNA, CDR2 YNFKEQ. The DNA for the CDR3 is TGTGCCAGCAGCCAAGAAGACGACCCCGGGGAGCTGTTTTTT. This gives the protein CASSQEDDPGELFF.

The chain uses TRBV4-1 and TRBJ1-2; 10 bases match TRBD1. This CDR3 contains 14 residues. The germline gives CDR1 MGHRA, CDR2 YSYEKL. The V and J ends lost 3 bases and 4 bases, in that order; junction bases with no gene match: 2. The DNA of the CDR3 is TGCGCCAGCAGCCAGGGACAGGGGACCTATGGCTACACCTTC. Amino acid sequence: CASSQGQGTYGYTF.

Points on this clone: Other nucleotide sequences from this sample produce the same CDR3. This rearrangement joins TRBV4-2 to TRBJ1-2; 8 bases line up with TRBD1. V lost 4 bases to trimming and J lost 6 bases; unmatched junction nucleotides: 7. Per the germline V gene, CDR1 is LGHNA and CDR2 is YNFKEQ. The CDR3 sequence is 14 residues long. The CDR3 nucleotides are TGTGCCAGCAGCCCCGGACAGGGCAGGGATGGCTACACCTTC. This translates into CASSPGQGRDGYTF.